The present TCR beta chain was sequenced within a study of post-analysis software for immune sequencing data. Overall study: Several disease courses (relapsing-remitting, secondary progressive and progressive-relapsing) of multiple sclerosis were included. Study-level results: Patients with multiple sclerosis recorded significantly lower normalized Chao1 diversity than controls, the study found. Those samples that were prepared in the same batch co-clustered strongly by F measure. Several TRBV segments were more frequent in patients than controls; TRBV5-6, TRBV5-1 and TRBV20-1 belonged to this group.

This CDR3 is built from 16 residues. Germline CDR1 and CDR2: SGHDT and YYEEEE. The V end lost 4 bases, the J end lost 4 bases, and 20 bases lay between the germline ends. A word on this clonotype: Its cognate antigen is unknown.

The library was made from cDNA and included unique molecular identifiers. Each CDR3 protein is one row after TCRdb ran MiXCR on the PCR reads. This sample has some 690,000 distinct CDR3 sequences, with 25% to 30% found just once. V gene TRBV5-6 combines with J gene TRBJ2-5; D gene uncertain. The sample consisted of blood. This clonotype was sampled from a girl aged 5 to 17 with multiple sclerosis. The CDR3 loop is CASSLDGYGSRETQYF. For the CDR3, the DNA is TGTGCCAGCAGCCTTGATGGGTATGGGTCCCGAGAGACCCAGTACTTC. Supplemented by reference TRBV5-6 and TRBJ2-5, the full variable domain reads DAGVTQSPTHLIKTRGQQVTLRCSPKSGHDTVSWYQQALGQGPQFIFQYYEEEERQRGNFPDRFSGHQFPNYSSELNVNALLLGDSALYLCASSLDGYGSRETQYFGPGTRLLVL.